One sample yielded the 2 T cell receptor beta chains listed below, sequenced in a study of T cell responses to AZD1222 COVID-19 vaccine. The assay was immunoSEQ multiplex PCR, and TCRdb's table has in-frame clones only and misses some. This sample has tens of thousands of clones, with about 85% found just once. The specimen comprised peripheral blood, sampled on day 0 of AZD1222 vaccination. All receptors come from an adult in good health.

The chain has TRBV6-1 and TRBJ2-4; TRBD1 matches at 9 bases. This CDR3 has 15 residues. Per the germline V gene, CDR1 is MNHNS and CDR2 is SASEGT. Losses at the gene ends were 1 base for V and 4 bases for J; bases not matched to a gene: 2. CDR3 in DNA: TGTGCCAGCAGTGAAGGGACAGGGGATAAAAACATTCAGTACTTC. This codes for CASSEGTGDKNIQYF.

This clone was seen more than once but under ten times. The J gene is TRBJ2-2, the V gene TRBV6-2 or TRBV6-3, with 12 nucleotides matching TRBD2. This CDR3 has 18 amino acids. Germline V gene data show CDR1 as MNHEY and CDR2 as SVGEGT. With V trimmed by 4 bases and J by 0 bases, 6 bases remained unmatched. The DNA for the CDR3 is TGTGCCAGCAGTTTCCTAGGACTAGCGGGAACGAACACCGGGGAGCTGTTTTTT. Amino acid sequence: CASSFLGLAGTNTGELFF.